These 27 T cell receptor beta chains were sequenced from one sample in a study of human CD8 memory T cell subsets. Construction of TCR beta libraries was accomplished by means of UMI-labeled 5' RACE. TCRdb reanalyzed the 5' RACE reads, giving one entry per CDR3 protein sequence and no DNA. The table for this sample gives about 18,000 distinct CDR3 sequences. The sample consisted of CD8+ T cells from PBMCs. Receptors originate from a human donor in good health.

The chain is built from TRBV11-2 and TRBJ2-5. CDR3 length equals 14 residues. Per germline, CDR1 SGHAT and CDR2 FQNNGV. The CDR3 loop is CASSATEVQETQYF.

The chain has TRBV4-1 and TRBJ1-2. The CDR3 consists of 16 residues. Germline V CDR1 and CDR2: MGHRA, YSYEKL. This chain's CDR3 is CASSQELRAANYGYTF.

The V and J genes are TRBV12-3 or TRBV12-4 and TRBJ2-6; as DNA is missing, the TRBD1 call by TCRdb cannot be tested. The CDR3 spans 15 residues. The CDR3 is CASSSGYSGANVLTF.

The V call is TRBV5-1, the J call TRBJ2-1; TCRdb designates TRBD1, a call that cannot be tested without DNA. The CDR3 sequence is 14 residues long. Per the germline V gene, CDR1 is SGHRS and CDR2 is YFSETQ. CDR3 residues: CASSEGTGGYEQFF.

The chain uses TRBV12-3 or TRBV12-4 and TRBJ2-1; TCRdb calls TRBD2, which cannot be checked without DNA. CDR3 length: 15 amino acids. This chain's CDR3 is CASTTGASGYNEQFF.

The CDR3 sequence is CASSPDGDGYTF. The rearrangement links TRBV5-4 to TRBJ1-2. CDR1 SGHNT and CDR2 YYREEE come from the germline V gene (reference sequence). The CDR3 has 12 residues.

The chain has TRBV6-5 and TRBJ2-3. The CDR3 spans 14 residues. Germline CDR1 MNHEY, CDR2 SVGAGI. CDR3 sequence reads: CASRLAASTDTQYF.

The rearrangement joins TRBV4-1 to TRBJ2-1; TCRdb selects TRBD2, and the lack of DNA leaves this call unchecked. CDR3 length: 17 residues. CDR1 and CDR2 (germline): MGHRA, YSYEKL. This CDR3 reads CASSQVGDSSSYNEQFF.

The chain joins TRBV19 to TRBJ1-1; TCRdb designates TRBD1, a call that cannot be tested without DNA. The germline CDR1 and CDR2 sequences are LNHDA and SQIVND (reference sequence). The CDR3 sequence is 17 residues long. The CDR3 loop reads CASSYYGTGGKGTEAFF.

According to its frequency, this clonotype is medium-sized. V is TRBV28 and J is TRBJ2-7; TCRdb picks TRBD2, but there is no DNA to check that call. In germline, CDR1 is MDHEN, CDR2 SYDVKM. This CDR3 comprises 14 residues. CDR3 in amino acids: CASTGRADGYEQYF.

The chain links TRBV6-2 or TRBV6-3 to TRBJ1-2; TCRdb's D gene call, TRBD1, goes unchecked for lack of DNA. From germline, CDR1 is MNHEY and CDR2 SVGEGT. The CDR3 sequence is 15 residues long. CDR3 amino acids: CASSLQGSGFDGYTF.

The V call is TRBV7-2, the J call TRBJ2-7; the TCRdb call, TRBD1, lacks DNA for checking. Germline CDR1 is SGHTA and CDR2 is FQGNSA. The CDR3 consists of 13 residues. This chain's CDR3 is CASSPNPPYEQYF.

The chain uses TRBV4-1 and TRBJ1-1. CDR1 and CDR2 from the germline V gene are MGHRA and YSYEKL. CDR3 length equals 15 residues. CDR3: CASSQDGPPNTEAFF.

Judged by frequency, this clonotype is medium-sized (0.01 to 0.1%). The V call is TRBV5-5, the J call TRBJ2-2; TCRdb designates TRBD1, a call that cannot be tested without DNA. The CDR3 is made up of 14 amino acids. CDR1 SGHKS and CDR2 YYEKEE come from the germline V gene (reference sequence). The CDR3 reads CASSWTANTGELFF.

This chain links TRBV7-8 with TRBJ2-1; the TCRdb D gene call, TRBD1, has no DNA to confirm it. The CDR3 is 14 residues long. Germline V gene data show CDR1 as SGHVS and CDR2 as FQNEAQ. The CDR3 sequence: CASSLEGQDNEQFF. Full variable domain (outside the CDR3, taken from reference TRBV7-8 and TRBJ2-1): GAGVSQSPRYKVAKRGQDVALRCDPISGHVSLFWYQQALGQGPEFLTYFQNEAQLDKSGLPSDRFFAERPEGSVSTLKIQRTQQEDSAVYLCASSLEGQDNEQFFGPGTRLTVL.

The V gene is TRBV2, the J gene TRBJ2-3; TCRdb indicates TRBD1, and absent DNA this call remains unverified. This CDR3 has 15 residues. Germline V lookup: CDR1 SNHLY, CDR2 FYNNEI. The CDR3 protein is CASRDNRGSTDTQYF. The full variable domain, with the rest looked up from reference TRBV2 and TRBJ2-3, is EPEVTQTPSHQVTQMGQEVILRCVPISNHLYFYWYRQILGQKVEFLVSFYNNEISEKSEIFDDQFSVERPDGSNFTLKIRSTKLEDSAMYFCASRDNRGSTDTQYFGPGTRLTVL.

The chain recombines TRBV14 with TRBJ2-5; TCRdb's D gene call, TRBD2, goes unchecked for lack of DNA. This CDR3 has 15 residues. Germline-derived CDR1 and CDR2 are SGHDN and FVKESK. The CDR3 loop is CASSQALTSRETQYF.

The chain recombines TRBV15 with TRBJ2-1. The germline V gene has CDR1 LNHNV and CDR2 YYDKDF (reference sequence). The CDR3 spans 15 residues. CDR3 region: CATSRDGQAYNEQFF.

The chain recombines TRBV7-9 with TRBJ2-2. The CDR3 covers 14 residues. Germline V gene lookup returns CDR1 SEHNR and CDR2 FQNEAQ (reference sequence). The CDR3 reads CASTWVMSTGELFF.

The chain links TRBV29-1 to TRBJ1-2. There are 14 residues in the CDR3. In germline, CDR1 is SQVTM, CDR2 ANQGSEA. The CDR3: CSVEGSSRGYGYTF.

This chain uses TRBV7-2 with TRBJ2-5. This CDR3 spans 13 amino acids. The germline V gene has CDR1 SGHTA and CDR2 FQGNSA. The CDR3 loop reads CASSRYSEETQYF.

V is TRBV6-6 and J is TRBJ2-1; the D call from TCRdb, TRBD1, cannot be confirmed without DNA. The V gene's germline CDR1 is MNHNY and CDR2 SVGAGI (reference sequence). The CDR3 is 13 residues long. The CDR3 sequence: CASMRGEYNEQFF.

The chain has TRBV10-2 and TRBJ2-1. CDR1 and CDR2 from the germline V gene are WSHSY and SAAADI. The CDR3 covers 17 residues. CDR3 amino acids: CASSFSLQVSSYNEQFF.

The CDR3 protein is CASSSQDRYNEQFF. This chain uses TRBV12-3 or TRBV12-4 with TRBJ2-1. The CDR3 sequence is 14 residues long.

V usage is TRBV20-1 and J usage is TRBJ1-5. CDR1 DFQATT and CDR2 SNEGSKA come from the germline V gene (reference sequence). CDR3 length equals 15 residues. The chain's CDR3 is CSARDPGHSNQPQHF.

Measured by frequency, this clonotype is medium-sized (0.01 to 0.1%). The genes are TRBV29-1 and TRBJ1-2. CDR3 size: 11 residues. Germline V gene sequence: CDR1 SQVTM, CDR2 ANQGSEA. The CDR3 is CSVGDTYGYTF.

The rearrangement links TRBV11-2 to TRBJ1-2; TCRdb's D call, TRBD1, is unchecked because there is no DNA. The CDR3 loop spans 14 amino acids. Germline V gene sequence: CDR1 SGHAT, CDR2 FQNNGV. The CDR3: CASSPRQQNYGYTF.